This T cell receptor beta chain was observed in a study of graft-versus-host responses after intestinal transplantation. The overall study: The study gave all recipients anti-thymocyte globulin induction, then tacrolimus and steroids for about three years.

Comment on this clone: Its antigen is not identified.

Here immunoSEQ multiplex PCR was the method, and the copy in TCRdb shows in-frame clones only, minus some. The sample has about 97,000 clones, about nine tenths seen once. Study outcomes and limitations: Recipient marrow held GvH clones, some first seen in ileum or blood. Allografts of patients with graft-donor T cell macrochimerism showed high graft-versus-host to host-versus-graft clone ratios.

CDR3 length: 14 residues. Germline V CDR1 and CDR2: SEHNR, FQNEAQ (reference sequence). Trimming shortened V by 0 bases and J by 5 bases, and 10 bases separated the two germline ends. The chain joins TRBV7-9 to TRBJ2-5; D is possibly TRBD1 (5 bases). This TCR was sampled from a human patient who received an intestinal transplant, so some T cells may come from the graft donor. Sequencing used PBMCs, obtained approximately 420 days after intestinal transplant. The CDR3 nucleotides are TGTGCCAGCAGCTTAGCAGGACCAGGGGAGACCCAGTACTTC. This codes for CASSLAGPGETQYF.